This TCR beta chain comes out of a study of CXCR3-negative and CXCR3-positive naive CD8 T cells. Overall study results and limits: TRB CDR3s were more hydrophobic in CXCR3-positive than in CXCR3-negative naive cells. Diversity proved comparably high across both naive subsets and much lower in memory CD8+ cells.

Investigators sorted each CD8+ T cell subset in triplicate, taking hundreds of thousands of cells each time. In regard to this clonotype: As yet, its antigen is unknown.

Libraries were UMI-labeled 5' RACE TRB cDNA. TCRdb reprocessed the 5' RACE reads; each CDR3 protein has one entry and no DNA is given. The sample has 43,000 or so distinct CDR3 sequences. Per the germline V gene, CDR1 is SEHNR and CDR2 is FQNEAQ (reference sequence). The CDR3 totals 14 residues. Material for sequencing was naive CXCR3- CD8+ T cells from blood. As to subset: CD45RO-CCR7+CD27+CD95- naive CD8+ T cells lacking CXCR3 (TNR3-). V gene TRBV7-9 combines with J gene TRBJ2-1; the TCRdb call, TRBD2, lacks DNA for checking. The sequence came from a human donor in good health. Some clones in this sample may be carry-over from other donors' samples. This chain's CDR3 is CASMERGSYNEQFF. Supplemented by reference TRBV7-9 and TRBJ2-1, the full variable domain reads DTGVSQNPRHKITKRGQNVTFRCDPISEHNRLYWYRQTLGQGPEFLTYFQNEAQLEKSRLLSDRFSAERPKGSFSTLEIQRTEQGDSAMYLCASMERGSYNEQFFGPGTRLTVL.